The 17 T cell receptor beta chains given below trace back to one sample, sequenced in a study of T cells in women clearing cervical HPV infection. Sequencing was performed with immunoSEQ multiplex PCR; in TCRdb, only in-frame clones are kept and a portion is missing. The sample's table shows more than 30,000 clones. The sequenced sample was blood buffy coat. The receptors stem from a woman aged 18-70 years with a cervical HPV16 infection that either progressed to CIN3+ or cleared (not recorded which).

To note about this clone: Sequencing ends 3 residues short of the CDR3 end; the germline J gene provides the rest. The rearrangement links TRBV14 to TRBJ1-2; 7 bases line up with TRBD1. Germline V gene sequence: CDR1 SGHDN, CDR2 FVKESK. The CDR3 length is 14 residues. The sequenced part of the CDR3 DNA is TGTGCCAGCAGCCGGACAGGACCTGGGGGCGGC. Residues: CASSRTGPGGG. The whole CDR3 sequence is CASSRTGPGGGYTF.

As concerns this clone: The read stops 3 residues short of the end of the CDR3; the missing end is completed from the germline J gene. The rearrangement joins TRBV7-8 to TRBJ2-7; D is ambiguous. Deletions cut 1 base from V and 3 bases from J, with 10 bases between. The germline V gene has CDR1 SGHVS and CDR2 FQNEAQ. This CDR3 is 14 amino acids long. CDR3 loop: CASSLVGIDYEQYF. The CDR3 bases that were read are TGTGCCAGCAGCTTAGTGGGCATCGACTACGAG.

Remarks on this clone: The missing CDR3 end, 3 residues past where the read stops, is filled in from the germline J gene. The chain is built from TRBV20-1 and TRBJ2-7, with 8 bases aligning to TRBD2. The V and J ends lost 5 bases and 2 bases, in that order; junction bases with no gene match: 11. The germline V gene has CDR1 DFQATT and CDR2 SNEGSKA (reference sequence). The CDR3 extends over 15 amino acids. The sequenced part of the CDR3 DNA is TGCAGTGCTCCAAACAGAGCGGGAGACGCCTACGAG. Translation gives CSAPNRAGDAYE. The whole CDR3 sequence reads CSAPNRAGDAYEQYF.

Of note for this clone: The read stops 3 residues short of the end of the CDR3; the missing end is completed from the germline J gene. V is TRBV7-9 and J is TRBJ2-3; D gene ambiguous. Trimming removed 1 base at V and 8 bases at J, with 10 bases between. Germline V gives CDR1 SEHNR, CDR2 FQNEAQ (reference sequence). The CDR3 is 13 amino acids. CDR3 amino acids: CASSLEGRGTQYF. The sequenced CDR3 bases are TGTGCCAGCAGCTTAGAGGGTAGAGGTACG.

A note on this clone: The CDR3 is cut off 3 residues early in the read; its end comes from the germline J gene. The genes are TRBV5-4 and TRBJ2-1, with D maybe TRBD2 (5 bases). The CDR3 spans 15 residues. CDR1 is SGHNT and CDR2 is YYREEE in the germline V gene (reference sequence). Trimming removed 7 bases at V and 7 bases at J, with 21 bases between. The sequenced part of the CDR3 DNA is TGTGCCAGCCACAATCCGGGGAGTGATTATAATGAG. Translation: CASHNPGSDYNE. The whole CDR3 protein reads CASHNPGSDYNEQFF.

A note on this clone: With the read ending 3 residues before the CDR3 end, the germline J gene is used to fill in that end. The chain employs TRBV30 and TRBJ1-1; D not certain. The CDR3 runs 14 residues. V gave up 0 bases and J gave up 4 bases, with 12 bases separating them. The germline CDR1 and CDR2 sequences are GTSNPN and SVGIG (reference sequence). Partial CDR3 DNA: TGTGCCTGGAGTGTAGGGCCCACAATCACTGAA. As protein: CAWSVGPTITE. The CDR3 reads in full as CAWSVGPTITEAFF. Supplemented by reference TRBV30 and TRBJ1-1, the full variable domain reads SQTIHQWPATLVQPVGSPLSLECTVEGTSNPNLYWYRQAAGRGLQLLFYSVGIGQISSEVPQNLSASRPQDRQFILSSKKLLLSDSGFYLCAWSVGPTITEAFFGQGTRLTVV.

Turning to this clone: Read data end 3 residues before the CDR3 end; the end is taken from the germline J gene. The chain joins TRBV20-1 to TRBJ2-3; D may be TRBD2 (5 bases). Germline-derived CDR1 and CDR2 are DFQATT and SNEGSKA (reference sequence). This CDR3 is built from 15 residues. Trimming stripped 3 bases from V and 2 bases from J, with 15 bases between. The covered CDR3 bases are TGCAGTGCTAGGGACTTCAGGATGACCACAGATACG. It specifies CSARDFRMTTDT. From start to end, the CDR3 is CSARDFRMTTDTQYF.

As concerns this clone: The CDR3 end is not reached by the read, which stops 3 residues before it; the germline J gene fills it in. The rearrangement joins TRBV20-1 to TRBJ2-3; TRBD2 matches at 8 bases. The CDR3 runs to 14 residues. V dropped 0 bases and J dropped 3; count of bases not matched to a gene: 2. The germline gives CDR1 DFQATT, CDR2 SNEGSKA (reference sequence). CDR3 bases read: TGCAGTGCTAGAGACGCTAGCGGGACAGATACG. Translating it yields CSARDASGTDT. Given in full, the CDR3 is CSARDASGTDTQYF.

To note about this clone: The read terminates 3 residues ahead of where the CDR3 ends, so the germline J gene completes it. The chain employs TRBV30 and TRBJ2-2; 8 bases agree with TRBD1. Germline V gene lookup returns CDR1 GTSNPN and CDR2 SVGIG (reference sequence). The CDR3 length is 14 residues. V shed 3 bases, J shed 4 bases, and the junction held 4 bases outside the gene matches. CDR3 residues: CAWRATGGTGELFF. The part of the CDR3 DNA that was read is TGTGCCTGGAGAGCAACAGGGGGCACCGGGGAG.

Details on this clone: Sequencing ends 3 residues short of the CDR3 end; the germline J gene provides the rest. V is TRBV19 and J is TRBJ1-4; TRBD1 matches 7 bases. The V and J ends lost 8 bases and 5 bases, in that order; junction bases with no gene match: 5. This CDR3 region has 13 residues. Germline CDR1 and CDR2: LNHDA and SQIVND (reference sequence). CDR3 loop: CASSDRPNEKLFF. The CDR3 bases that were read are TGTGCCAGTTCGGACAGGCCGAATGAAAAA.

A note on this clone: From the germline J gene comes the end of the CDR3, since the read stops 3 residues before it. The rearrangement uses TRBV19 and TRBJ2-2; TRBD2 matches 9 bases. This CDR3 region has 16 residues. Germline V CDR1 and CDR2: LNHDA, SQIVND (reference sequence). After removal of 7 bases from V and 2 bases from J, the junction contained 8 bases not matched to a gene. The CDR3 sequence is CASKGLAGRNTGELFF. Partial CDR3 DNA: TGTGCCAGTAAGGGGCTAGCGGGAAGAAACACCGGGGAG.

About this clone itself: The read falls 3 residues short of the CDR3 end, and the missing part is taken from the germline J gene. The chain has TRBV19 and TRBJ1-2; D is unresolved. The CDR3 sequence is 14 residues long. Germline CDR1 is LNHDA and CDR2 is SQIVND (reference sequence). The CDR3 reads CASSVDGTAYDYTF. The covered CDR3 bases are TGTGCCAGTAGTGTCGACGGAACAGCCTACGAC.

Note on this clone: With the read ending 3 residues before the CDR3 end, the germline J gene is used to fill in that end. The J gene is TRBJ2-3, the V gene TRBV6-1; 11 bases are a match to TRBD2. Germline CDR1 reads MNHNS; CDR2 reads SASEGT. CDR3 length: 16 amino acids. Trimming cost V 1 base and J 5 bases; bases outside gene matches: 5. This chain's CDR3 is CASSEGLAGGIDTQYF. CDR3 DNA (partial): TGTGCCAGCAGTGAAGGTCTAGCGGGAGGAATAGATACG.

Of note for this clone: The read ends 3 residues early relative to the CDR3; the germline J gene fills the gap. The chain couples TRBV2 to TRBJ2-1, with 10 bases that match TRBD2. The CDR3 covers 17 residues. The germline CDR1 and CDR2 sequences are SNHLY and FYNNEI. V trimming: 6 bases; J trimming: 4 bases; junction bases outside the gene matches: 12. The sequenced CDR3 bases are TGTGCCAGCAGCCCTCTTTCGGGACTAGCGTTGTACAATGAG. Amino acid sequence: CASSPLSGLALYNE. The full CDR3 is CASSPLSGLALYNEQFF.

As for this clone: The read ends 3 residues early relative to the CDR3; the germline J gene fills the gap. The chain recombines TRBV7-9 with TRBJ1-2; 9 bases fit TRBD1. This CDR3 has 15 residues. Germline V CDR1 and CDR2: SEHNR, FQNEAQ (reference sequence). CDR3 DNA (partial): TGTGCCAGCAGCTTACGGGGGACAGGGAACTACGAC. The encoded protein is CASSLRGTGNYD. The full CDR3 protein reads CASSLRGTGNYDYTF. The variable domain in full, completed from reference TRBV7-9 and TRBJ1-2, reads DTGVSQNPRHKITKRGQNVTFRCDPISEHNRLYWYRQTLGQGPEFLTYFQNEAQLEKSRLLSDRFSAERPKGSFSTLEIQRTEQGDSAMYLCASSLRGTGNYDYTFGSGTRLTVV.

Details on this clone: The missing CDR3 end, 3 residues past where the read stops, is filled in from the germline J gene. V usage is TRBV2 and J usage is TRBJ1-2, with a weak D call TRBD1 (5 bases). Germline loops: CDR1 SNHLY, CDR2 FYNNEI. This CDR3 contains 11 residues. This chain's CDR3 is CASSWGDDYTF. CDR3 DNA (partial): TGTGCCAGCAGTTGGGGGGATGAC.

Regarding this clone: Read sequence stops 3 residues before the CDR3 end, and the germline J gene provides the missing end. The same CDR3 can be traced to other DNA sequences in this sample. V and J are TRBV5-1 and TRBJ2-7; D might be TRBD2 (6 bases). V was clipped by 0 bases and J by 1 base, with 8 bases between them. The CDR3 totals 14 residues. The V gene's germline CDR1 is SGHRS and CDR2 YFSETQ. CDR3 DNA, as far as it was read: TGCGCCAGCAGCTTGGCCGGGGGTTCCTACGAG. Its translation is CASSLAGGSYE. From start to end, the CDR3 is CASSLAGGSYEQYF.